This passage covers 18 T cell receptor beta chains from one sample sequenced in a study of blood T cell repertoires in COVID-19. Generated by immunoSEQ multiplex PCR, the TCRdb table keeps only in-frame clones and is missing some. Of roughly 45,000 clones listed, roughly 84% were seen once; the top ten hold approximately 6%. The source material was peripheral blood. These receptors were collected from a woman aged 55-70 years with acute or convalescent COVID-19.

This clone came up once. The chain uses TRBV12-3 or TRBV12-4 and TRBJ1-1, with D uncertain. Trimming took 7 bases from V and 1 from J, leaving 10 bases between them. The CDR3 covers 13 residues. CDR3 region: CASTLRKNTEAFF. In DNA, the CDR3 is TGTGCCAGCACTCTGAGGAAGAACACTGAAGCTTTCTTT.

V usage is TRBV6-2 or TRBV6-3 and J usage is TRBJ1-5; a weak D match, TRBD1 (6 bases). V shed 5 bases and J shed 4 bases, with 15 bases lying between them. The CDR3 has 15 amino acids. CDR1 is MNHEY and CDR2 is SVGEGT in the germline V gene. The CDR3 sequence is CASSTGQTVNQPQHF. The CDR3 nucleotides are TGTGCCAGCAGTACCGGACAGACCGTAAATCAGCCCCAGCATTTT.

In this sample, this clone turned up once. The chain uses TRBV27 and TRBJ1-5, with TRBD1 identical over 12 bases. This CDR3 region has 17 residues. J gave up 7 bases and V 4 bases, and 11 bases lay outside the gene matches. Germline values: CDR1 MNHEY, CDR2 SMNVEV (reference sequence). The chain's CDR3 is CASSSSGTGGDGQPQHF. The CDR3 region has the DNA TGTGCCAGCAGTTCTTCCGGGACAGGGGGCGATGGACAGCCCCAGCATTTT.

This clone was counted a single time. The chain carries TRBV5-6 and TRBJ1-5, with 9 bases that match TRBD1. Per germline, CDR1 SGHDT and CDR2 YYEEEE. The CDR3 has 16 residues. Trimming removed 4 bases from V and 4 bases from J; junction bases left unmatched: 9. The CDR3 loop is CASSIGQGLPNQPQHF. The DNA for the CDR3 is TGTGCCAGCAGCATAGGACAGGGGCTACCTAATCAGCCCCAGCATTTT.

The chain carries TRBV2 and TRBJ2-1; D perhaps matches TRBD2 (5 bases). The germline V gene has CDR1 SNHLY and CDR2 FYNNEI. This CDR3 is built from 15 residues. The V end was cut by 2 bases, the J end by 4 bases, with 12 bases between. CDR3 bases: TGTGCCAGCAGTGAATCTAGCTCACCATACAATGAGCAGTTCTTC. Amino acid sequence: CASSESSSPYNEQFF. The full variable domain, with the rest looked up from reference TRBV2 and TRBJ2-1, is EPEVTQTPSHQVTQMGQEVILRCVPISNHLYFYWYRQILGQKVEFLVSFYNNEISEKSEIFDDQFSVERPDGSNFTLKIRSTKLEDSAMYFCASSESSSPYNEQFFGPGTRLTVL.

As for this clone: Mismatch with germline at one junction end may stem from a read error. The V call is TRBV5-1, the J call TRBJ2-1; 7 bases agree with TRBD2. This CDR3 is built from 13 residues. Germline loops: CDR1 SGHRS, CDR2 YFSETQ. The CDR3 DNA sequence: TGCGCCAGCAGCTTGGATTGGCTAGCGGCCTTGATCTTC. Translation gives CASSLDWLAALIF.

This clone has only one observation. The chain recombines TRBV12-3 or TRBV12-4 with TRBJ1-1; TRBD1 aligns across 8 bases. The trim removed 6 bases at V and 11 bases at J, leaving 5 bases unmatched. This CDR3 is 11 amino acids long. The CDR3 DNA is TGTGCCAGCAGCAGACAGGGGAGGGCTTTCTTT. Its protein is CASSRQGRAFF.

This clone showed up just a few times. This chain joins TRBV29-1 and TRBJ1-1, with D tentatively TRBD1 (6 bases). This CDR3 is 14 amino acids long. Germline V lookup: CDR1 SQVTM, CDR2 ANQGSEA. V lost 4 bases to trimming and J lost 1 base, with 13 bases between them. CDR3 sequence: CSVAGGAANTEAFF. The CDR3, as DNA: TGCAGCGTTGCGGGGGGGGCCGCGAACACTGAAGCTTTCTTT.

V gene TRBV4-1 combines with J gene TRBJ2-7, with TRBD2 matching 8 bases. Germline V gene sequence: CDR1 MGHRA, CDR2 YSYEKL. The J segment lost 2 bases and the V segment lost 5 bases, leaving 5 bases of the junction unmatched. This CDR3 is built from 14 residues. DNA of the CDR3: TGCGCCAGCAGCACCCGGACTAGCACCTACGAGCAGTACTTC. As protein: CASSTRTSTYEQYF.

The chain couples TRBV19 to TRBJ2-5; possibly TRBD1 for D (6 bases). Germline V gives CDR1 LNHDA, CDR2 SQIVND (reference sequence). V was pared by 4 bases and J by 4 bases, with 19 bases between. The CDR3 is made up of 16 amino acids. The CDR3 nucleotides read TGTGCCAGTAGTAAGACAGGATGGGGCTACCGAGAGACCCAGTACTTC. This sequence encodes CASSKTGWGYRETQYF. The complete variable domain, with remaining parts taken from reference TRBV19 and TRBJ2-5, reads DGGITQSPKYLFRKEGQNVTLSCEQNLNHDAMYWYRQDPGQGLRLIYYSQIVNDFQKGDIAEGYSVSREKKESFPLTVTSAQKNPTAFYLCASSKTGWGYRETQYFGPGTRLLVL.

The chain uses TRBV19 and TRBJ1-1; D possibly corresponds to TRBD1 (6 bases). The CDR3 sequence is 14 residues long. Between the trimmed V and J ends, which lost 4 bases and 5 bases, there was a span of 14 bases. CDR1 and CDR2 from the germline V gene are LNHDA and SQIVND (reference sequence). CDR3 sequence reads: CASSTLQGWTEAFF. In nucleotides, the CDR3 is TGTGCCAGTAGTACCTTACAGGGTTGGACTGAAGCTTTCTTT.

This rearrangement joins TRBV13 to TRBJ2-5; TRBD2 matches 8 bases. Germline values: CDR1 PRHDT, CDR2 FYEKMQ (reference sequence). The CDR3 runs to 15 residues. V lost 5 bases, J lost 1 base, and 6 bases stayed unmatched. DNA of the CDR3: TGTGCCAGCAGCCGCCAGCGGGGGTTCCAAGAGACCCAGTACTTC. Its translation: CASSRQRGFQETQYF. Full variable domain (rest looked up from reference TRBV13 and TRBJ2-5): AAGVIQSPRHLIKEKRETATLKCYPIPRHDTVYWYQQGPGQDPQFLISFYEKMQSDKGSIPDRFSAQQFSDYHSELNMSSLELGDSALYFCASSRQRGFQETQYFGPGTRLLVL.

The table lists this clone with a count of one. The rearrangement joins TRBV11-2 to TRBJ2-1; 7 bases agree with TRBD2. The CDR3 loop spans 15 amino acids. V was clipped by 4 bases and J by 1 base; unmatched bases: 4. Germline V gene sequence: CDR1 SGHAT, CDR2 FQNNGV. The CDR3 region is CASSSAGFSYNEQFF. The DNA of the CDR3 is TGTGCCAGCAGCTCAGCGGGATTTTCCTACAATGAGCAGTTCTTC.

The chain joins TRBV6-1 to TRBJ2-5; D unresolved. This CDR3 has 12 residues. Germline CDR1 and CDR2: MNHNS and SASEGT. Trimming cost V 2 bases and J 4 bases, with 5 bases left between them. This CDR3 is CASSELRETQYF. The DNA for the CDR3 is TGTGCCAGCAGTGAACTCCGAGAGACCCAGTACTTC.

A word on this clone: Other DNA sequences in the sample encode the same CDR3. The chain is built from TRBV7-9 and TRBJ2-3; 8 bases fit TRBD2. Germline-derived CDR1 and CDR2 are SEHNR and FQNEAQ (reference sequence). The CDR3 runs 15 residues. The junction had 4 bases not matched to a gene; V was cut back by 5 bases and J by 0 bases. The CDR3 DNA follows: TGTGCCAGCAGCCTCCGGGGGGGTAGCACAGATACGCAGTATTTT. Translation: CASSLRGGSTDTQYF. The full variable domain, its missing parts supplied by reference TRBV7-9 and TRBJ2-3, is DTGVSQNPRHKITKRGQNVTFRCDPISEHNRLYWYRQTLGQGPEFLTYFQNEAQLEKSRLLSDRFSAERPKGSFSTLEIQRTEQGDSAMYLCASSLRGGSTDTQYFGPGTRLTVL.

The sample holds a few counts of this clone. The chain employs TRBV5-1 and TRBJ2-3, with D hard to call. Germline CDR1 is SGHRS and CDR2 is YFSETQ. The CDR3 is 14 residues long. Trimming removed 6 bases from V and 2 bases from J, with 13 bases in between. CDR3 amino acids: CASTPLSYTDTQYF. CDR3 DNA: TGCGCCAGCACCCCTCTGTCGTACACAGATACGCAGTATTTT.

With regard to this clone: The junction and the germline gene differ at one end; a read error may be behind it. The chain employs TRBV7-7 and TRBJ2-5; 9 bases line up with TRBD1. The CDR3 contains 15 residues. The germline V gene encodes CDR1 SSHAT and CDR2 FNYEAQ (reference sequence). The CDR3 loop is CASSLGTGGWETQYF. The CDR3 DNA follows: TGTGCTAGCAGCTTAGGAACAGGGGGCTGGGAGACCCAGTACTTC. The full variable domain, its missing parts supplied by reference TRBV7-7 and TRBJ2-5, is GAGVSQSPRYKVTKRGQDVTLRCDPISSHATLYWYQQALGQGPEFLTYFNYEAQPDKSGLPSDRFSAERPEGSISTLTIQRTEQRDSAMYRCASSLGTGGWETQYFGPGTRLLVL.

This chain connects TRBV21-1 to TRBJ2-5; TRBD2 is the table's D call, not checked against the DNA. TRBV21-1 is noted as a pseudogene. The CDR3 runs 16 residues. Here the CDR3 reads CASSKESGGPQETQYF. The CDR3 DNA follows: TGTGCCAGCAGCAAAGAGAGCGGGGGGCCTCAAGAGACCCAGTACTTC.